Below, 6 T cell receptor beta chains from the same sample are listed, as sequenced in a study of T cells after yellow fever vaccination. In TCRdb, the 5' RACE reads were re-called with MiXCR into one record per CDR3 protein. The profile shows about 320,000 distinct CDR3 sequences, roughly an eighth of them singletons. Specimen: CD4+ T cells sorted from PBMCs, collected 15 days after the yellow fever booster vaccination. These TCRs come from a man between 18 and 29 years old who received the YFV17D yellow fever vaccine.

This clonotype appeared a few times. The rearrangement links TRBV4-3 to TRBJ2-1; maybe TRBD1 (5 bases). Per germline, CDR1 LGHNA and CDR2 YSLEER. Deletions cut 0 bases from V and 4 bases from J, with 7 bases between. This CDR3 has 14 amino acids. The CDR3 protein is CASSQDGAYNEQFF. The CDR3 DNA sequence: TGCGCCAGCAGCCAAGATGGGGCGTACAATGAGCAGTTCTTC.

This clonotype has only a few counts. The V gene is TRBV6-5, the J gene TRBJ1-6; possibly TRBD1 for D (6 bases). Germline CDR1 is MNHEY and CDR2 is SVGAGI. The CDR3 is 16 residues long. The CDR3 sequence: CVSRGRGGSYNSPLHF. CDR3 sequence (DNA): TGTGTCTCGCGGGGCCGAGGGGGCTCCTATAATTCACCCCTCCACTTT.

This clonotype came up a few times. V gene TRBV4-3 combines with J gene TRBJ2-1, with TRBD2 as a possible D gene (5 bases). Looked up from germline, CDR1 is LGHNA and CDR2 is YSLEER. Trimming took off 4 bases at V and 6 bases at J, with 13 bases between the two ends. The CDR3 sequence is 14 residues long. CDR3 sequence: CASSRLERANEQFF. Written as DNA, the CDR3 is TGCGCCAGCAGCCGTCTGGAGAGGGCCAATGAGCAGTTCTTC.

This CDR3 reads CASSGSFSGANVLTF. CDR3 sequence (DNA): TGTGCCAGCAGTGGATCGTTCTCTGGGGCCAACGTCCTGACTTTC. The rearrangement links TRBV6-1 to TRBJ2-6; D is ambiguous. CDR1 MNHNS and CDR2 SASEGT come from the germline V gene. Trimming stripped 4 bases from V and 0 bases from J, with 7 bases between. This CDR3 has 15 amino acids.

This sequence joins TRBV7-2 and TRBJ2-1; 13 nucleotides match TRBD2. Germline loops: CDR1 SGHTA, CDR2 FQGNSA. J was trimmed by 5 bases and V by 4 bases; bases with no gene match: 5. CDR3 length: 16 residues. CDR3 in DNA: TGTGCCAGCAGCTGGGTAGGGACTAGCGGGGACAATGAGCAGTTCTTC. This gives the protein CASSWVGTSGDNEQFF.

The V call is TRBV5-6, the J call TRBJ2-5, with D possibly matching TRBD2 (6 bases). With 2 bases removed from V and 0 bases from J, the gap between germline ends came to 14 bases. CDR3 length equals 16 residues. Germline V CDR1 and CDR2: SGHDT, YYEEEE. CDR3 residues: CASSFSGVSYQETQYF. CDR3 nucleotides: TGTGCCAGCAGCTTTTCGGGGGTTTCGTACCAAGAGACCCAGTACTTC.